Following are 16 T cell receptor beta chains from one sample sequenced in a study of a mutant IDH1 vaccine in newly diagnosed glioma. TCRdb's table, derived via immunoSEQ multiplex PCR, lists solely in-frame clones and lacks some. The profile shows tens of thousands of clones, about four fifths of them singletons. These receptors' antigens are unknown. The time point here: week 47, end of study. Every vaccination contained 300 ug of the mutant IDH1 20-mer peptide and was paired with topical imiquimod. Specimen: PBMCs, collected from a glioma patient whose treatment included an IDH1 peptide vaccine. These receptors came from a woman in her 30s with glioma. Some clones in this sample may be carry-over from other donors' samples.

The V and J genes are TRBV6-1 and TRBJ2-7; maybe TRBD1 (6 bases). The CDR3 length is 14 residues. Germline V gene sequence: CDR1 MNHNS, CDR2 SASEGT. V lost 1 base, J lost 2 bases, and 9 bases lay in between. CDR3 in DNA: TGTGCCAGCAGTGAAGTTGGGACAACCTACGAGCAGTACTTC. This gives the protein CASSEVGTTYEQYF.

In regard to this clone: One end of the junction does not line up with germline, which may come from a read error. The rearrangement uses TRBV2 and TRBJ1-1; D remains ambiguous. Germline values: CDR1 SNHLY, CDR2 FYNNEI. The CDR3 is 13 residues long. The CDR3 spells CASSLGLPAFFLF. DNA of the CDR3: TGTGCCAGCAGTCTTGGCCTTCCCGCCTTTTTTCTCTTT. The whole variable domain, remainder taken from reference TRBV2 and TRBJ1-1, is EPEVTQTPSHQVTQMGQEVILRCVPISNHLYFYWYRQILGQKVEFLVSFYNNEISEKSEIFDDQFSVERPDGSNFTLKIRSTKLEDSAMYFCASSLGLPAFFLFGQGTRLTVV.

CDR3 nucleotides: TGTGCCAGCAGCTTAGCATGGGGGCAGGGAGCCTACGAGCAGTACTTC. The encoded protein is CASSLAWGQGAYEQYF. The chain carries TRBV5-8 and TRBJ2-7; D is possibly TRBD1 (6 bases). CDR1 and CDR2 (germline): SGHTS, YDEGEE. The CDR3 is 16 residues long. Trimming shortened V by 2 bases and J by 2 bases, and 17 bases separated the two germline ends.

The J gene is TRBJ1-1, the V gene TRBV7-2, with TRBD1 identical over 7 bases. Germline loops: CDR1 SGHTA, CDR2 FQGNSA. The junction had 10 bases not matched to a gene; V was cut back by 5 bases and J by 10 bases. The CDR3 has 13 residues. The CDR3 bases are TGTGCCAGCAGCCGACAGGGAAGAGAAGGAGCTTTCTTT. This codes for CASSRQGREGAFF.

The chain employs TRBV10-3 and TRBJ2-3; maybe TRBD1 (5 bases). V lost 3 bases and J lost 7, with 14 bases in between. The germline gives CDR1 ENHRY, CDR2 SYGVKD. The CDR3 covers 14 residues. The CDR3 loop is CAISEGVGLHTQYF. The CDR3 region has the DNA TGTGCCATCAGTGAAGGGGTAGGGCTACATACGCAGTATTTT.

The CDR3 loop reads CASSSLFGADNEQFF. The CDR3 DNA sequence: TGTGCCAGCAGCAGCTTATTCGGGGCTGACAATGAGCAGTTCTTC. V is TRBV7-6 and J is TRBJ2-1; D may be TRBD1 or TRBD2 (5 bases each). The CDR3 totals 15 residues. V lost 5 bases and J lost 5, with 16 bases in between. CDR1 SGHVS and CDR2 FNYEAQ come from the germline V gene. The full variable domain, rest sourced from reference TRBV7-6 and TRBJ2-1, is GAGVSQSPRYKVTKRGQDVALRCDPISGHVSLYWYRQALGQGPEFLTYFNYEAQQDKSGLPNDRFSAERPEGSISTLTIQRTEQRDSAMYRCASSSLFGADNEQFFGPGTRLTVL.

The chain combines TRBV5-1 with TRBJ2-7, with TRBD2 matching over 14 bases. After removal of 3 bases from V and 6 bases from J, the junction contained 5 bases not matched to a gene. The CDR3 has 15 amino acids. CDR1 SGHRS and CDR2 YFSETQ come from the germline V gene. CDR3 region: CASSWGTSGSSEQYF. The CDR3 DNA sequence: TGCGCCAGCAGCTGGGGGACTAGCGGGAGTAGCGAGCAGTACTTC.

The CDR3 DNA reads TGTGCCAGCAGTGGGGGACAGGGCAATCAGCCCCAGCATTTT. Amino acids: CASSGGQGNQPQHF. The J gene is TRBJ1-5, the V gene TRBV2; the match to TRBD1 covers 8 bases. This CDR3 region has 14 residues. Germline-derived CDR1 and CDR2 are SNHLY and FYNNEI. J was trimmed by 2 bases and V by 4 bases; bases with no gene match: 1.

The table lists this clone with a few counts. J is TRBJ1-1 and V is TRBV19; weak D call: TRBD1 (5 bases). Per the germline V gene, CDR1 is LNHDA and CDR2 is SQIVND (reference sequence). The germline V and J ends were trimmed by 6 bases and 4 bases, with 9 bases remaining between them. The CDR3 sequence is 12 residues long. The CDR3 sequence is CASSRERTEAFF. In DNA form, the CDR3 reads TGTGCCAGTAGCAGGGAACGCACTGAAGCTTTCTTT.

This clone was picked up one time. The chain links TRBV29-1 to TRBJ1-2; no firm D call. Trimming left V 1 base short and J 2 bases short, with 14 bases between. Germline values: CDR1 SQVTM, CDR2 ANQGSEA. CDR3 length: 15 residues. CDR3 DNA sequence: TGCAGCGTTGAAGTCTATCTCCAGGAAAACTATGGCTACACCTTC. Amino acids: CSVEVYLQENYGYTF.

The V and J genes are TRBV4-2 and TRBJ2-3; 8 bases align to TRBD2. In germline, CDR1 is LGHNA, CDR2 YNFKEQ. CDR3 length equals 20 residues. Trimming took 0 bases from V and 6 from J; bases not matched to a gene: 20. CDR3 in amino acids: CASSQESWAGGPLLEDTQYF. CDR3 coding DNA: TGTGCCAGCAGCCAAGAGTCTTGGGCGGGAGGACCACTTCTAGAGGATACGCAGTATTTT.

The chain uses TRBV2 and TRBJ2-6, with 11 bases identical to TRBD1. Germline V lookup: CDR1 SNHLY, CDR2 FYNNEI. The V and J ends lost 4 bases and 3 bases, in that order; junction bases with no gene match: 5. The CDR3 consists of 17 residues. The CDR3 nucleotides read TGTGCCAGCAGTGTCCGGACAGGGGGCTATGGGGCCAACGTCCTGACTTTC. It translates to CASSVRTGGYGANVLTF.

The chain employs TRBV30 and TRBJ2-3; D tentatively fits TRBD1 or TRBD2 (7 bases each). Trimming took 4 bases from V and 4 from J, leaving 12 bases between them. The CDR3 spans 13 residues. Germline V CDR1 and CDR2: GTSNPN, SVGIG (reference sequence). The DNA for the CDR3 is TGTGCCTGGACCCAGGGGGGGGCAGATACGCAGTATTTT. The encoded protein is CAWTQGGADTQYF.

The rearrangement links TRBV28 to TRBJ1-1; D is possibly TRBD1 (6 bases). CDR1 is MDHEN, CDR2 SYDVKM, per germline. V gave up 6 bases and J gave up 4 bases, with 18 bases separating them. This CDR3 has 15 amino acids. The CDR3, as DNA: TGTGCCAGCAGCCTCCTCCTGGGGGGCGGCACTGAAGCTTTCTTT. Its translation is CASSLLLGGGTEAFF. The full variable domain, its missing parts supplied by reference TRBV28 and TRBJ1-1, is DVKVTQSSRYLVKRTGEKVFLECVQDMDHENMFWYRQDPGLGLRLIYFSYDVKMKEKGDIPEGYSVSREKKERFSLILESASTNQTSMYLCASSLLLGGGTEAFFGQGTRLTVV.

This clone was detected only once. The rearrangement links TRBV9 to TRBJ2-3; D is undetermined. V lost 0 bases and J 9 bases, leaving 8 bases between the germline ends. The CDR3 is 12 amino acids. The germline gives CDR1 SGDLS, CDR2 YYNGEE. For the CDR3, the DNA is TGTGCCAGCAGCGTAGATGAGCAAACGCAGTATTTT. This gives the protein CASSVDEQTQYF.

The genes are TRBV12-5 and TRBJ2-4; D is perhaps TRBD1 (6 bases). The CDR3 spans 18 residues. CDR1 is LGHNT, CDR2 FRNRAP, per germline. The V gene lost 2 bases and the J gene lost 4 bases, with 21 bases spanning the gap. The CDR3 reads CASGLPSGPGHIKNIQYF. In DNA, the CDR3 is TGTGCTAGTGGTTTGCCCTCAGGGCCGGGACATATAAAAAACATTCAGTACTTC. Variable domain in full (rest from reference TRBV12-5 and TRBJ2-4): DARVTQTPRHKVTEMGQEVTMRCQPILGHNTVFWYRQTMMQGLELLAYFRNRAPLDDSGMPKDRFSAEMPDATLATLKIQPSEPRDSAVYFCASGLPSGPGHIKNIQYFGAGTRLSVL.